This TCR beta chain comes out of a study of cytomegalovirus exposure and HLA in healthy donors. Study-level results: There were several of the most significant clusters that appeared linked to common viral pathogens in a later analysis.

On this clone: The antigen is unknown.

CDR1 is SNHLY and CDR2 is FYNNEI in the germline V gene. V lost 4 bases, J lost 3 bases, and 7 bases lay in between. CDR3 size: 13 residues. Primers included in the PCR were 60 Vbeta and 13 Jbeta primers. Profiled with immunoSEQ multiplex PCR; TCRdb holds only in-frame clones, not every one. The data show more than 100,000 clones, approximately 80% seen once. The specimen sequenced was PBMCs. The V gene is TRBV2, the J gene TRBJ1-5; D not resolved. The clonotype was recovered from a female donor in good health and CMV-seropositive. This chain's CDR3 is CASSVQHNQPQHF. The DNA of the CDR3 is TGTGCCAGCAGTGTACAGCACAATCAGCCCCAGCATTTT.